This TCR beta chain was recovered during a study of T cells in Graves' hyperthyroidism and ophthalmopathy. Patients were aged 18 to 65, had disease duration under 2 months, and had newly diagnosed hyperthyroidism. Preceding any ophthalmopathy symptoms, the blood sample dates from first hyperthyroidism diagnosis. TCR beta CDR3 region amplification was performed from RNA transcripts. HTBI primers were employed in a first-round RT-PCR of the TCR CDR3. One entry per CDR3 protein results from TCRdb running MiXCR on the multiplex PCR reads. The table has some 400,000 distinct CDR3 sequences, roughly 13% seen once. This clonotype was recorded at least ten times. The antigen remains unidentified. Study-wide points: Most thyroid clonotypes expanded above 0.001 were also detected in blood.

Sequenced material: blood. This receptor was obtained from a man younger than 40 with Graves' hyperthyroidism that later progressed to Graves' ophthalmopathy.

The chain's CDR3 is CASSQRSNTQYF. CDR3 bases: TGTGCCAGCAGCCAACGGAGTAACACGCAGTATTTT. This sequence joins TRBV3-1 and TRBJ2-3; D unresolved. There are 12 residues in the CDR3. The ends were cut back, 2 bases at V and 9 bases at J, with 9 bases in the middle. The germline gives CDR1 LGHDT, CDR2 YNNKEL (reference sequence).